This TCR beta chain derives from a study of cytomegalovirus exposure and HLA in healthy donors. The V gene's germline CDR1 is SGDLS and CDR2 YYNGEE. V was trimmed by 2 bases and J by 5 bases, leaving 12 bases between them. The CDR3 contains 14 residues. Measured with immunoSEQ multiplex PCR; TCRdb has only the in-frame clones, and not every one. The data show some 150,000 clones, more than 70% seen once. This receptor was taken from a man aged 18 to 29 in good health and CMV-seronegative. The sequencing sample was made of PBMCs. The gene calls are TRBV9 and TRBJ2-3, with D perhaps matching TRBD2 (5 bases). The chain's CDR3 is CASSVLGRGDTQYF. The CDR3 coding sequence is TGTGCCAGCAGCGTCCTCGGACGGGGAGATACGCAGTATTTT.